One sample yielded the 20 T cell receptor beta chains listed below, sequenced in a study of CD8 T cells in ankylosing spondylitis. No antigen has been identified for these receptors. Study-level findings and limits: Eight highly homologous variants formed a TCR beta motif that appeared characteristic of ankylosing spondylitis blood.

In TCRdb, the 5' RACE reads were re-called with MiXCR into one record per CDR3 protein. The sample contains over 700,000 distinct CDR3 sequences, 15% to 20% of which appear only once. Sequences were obtained from blood, either unsorted or a sorted T cell fraction (not recorded which). The receptors derive from a male donor with ankylosing spondylitis.

This clonotype was detected only a few times. The J gene is TRBJ1-4, the V gene TRBV20-1, with D possibly matching TRBD1 (6 bases). V was shortened by 0 bases and J by 14 bases, with 13 bases between the two germline ends. CDR1 is DFQATT and CDR2 is SNEGSKA in the germline V gene (reference sequence). This CDR3 comprises 12 residues. Here the CDR3 reads CSARDEGHGLFF. For the CDR3, the DNA is TGCAGTGCTAGAGATGAGGGACACGGGCTGTTTTTT.

The rearrangement joins TRBV3-1 to TRBJ2-6; no reliable D call. Per germline, CDR1 LGHDT and CDR2 YNNKEL (reference sequence). The CDR3 consists of 17 residues. Trimming cost V 0 bases and J 0 bases, with 9 bases left between them. The CDR3 nucleotides read TGTGCCAGCAGCCAAGAAGGGTTTTTCTCTGGGGCCAACGTCCTGACTTTC. This encodes CASSQEGFFSGANVLTF.

The chain is built from TRBV7-2 and TRBJ2-7; no reliable D call. There are 14 residues in the CDR3. The V gene's germline CDR1 is SGHTA and CDR2 FQGNSA. Between the trimmed V and J ends, which lost 1 base and 1 base, there was a span of 8 bases. The CDR3 DNA follows: TGTGCCAGCAGCTTAGTACACAGTTCCTACGAGCAGTACTTC. Translation: CASSLVHSSYEQYF. The full variable domain, with the rest looked up from reference TRBV7-2 and TRBJ2-7, is GAGVSQSPSNKVTEKGKDVELRCDPISGHTALYWYRQSLGQGLEFLIYFQGNSAPDKSGLPSDRFSAERTGGSVSTLTIQRTQQEDSAVYLCASSLVHSSYEQYFGPGTRLTVT.

This clonotype has more than one count but fewer than ten. The chain is built from TRBV7-2 and TRBJ2-1; maybe TRBD2 (7 bases). The CDR3 runs 16 residues. V lost 0 bases to trimming and J lost 7 bases, with 16 bases between them. Per the germline V gene, CDR1 is SGHTA and CDR2 is FQGNSA. CDR3 DNA sequence: TGTGCCAGCAGCTTAGCGGGGGGAGGGGGAAGGAATGAGCAGTTCTTC. This gives the protein CASSLAGGGGRNEQFF.

This clonotype was recorded a few times. The chain couples TRBV20-1 to TRBJ2-7; TRBD2 aligns across 9 bases. Trimming cost V 1 base and J 7 bases; bases outside gene matches: 14. Per germline, CDR1 DFQATT and CDR2 SNEGSKA (reference sequence). CDR3 size: 16 residues. DNA for the CDR3: TGCAGTGCTAGAGCGATAGCGGGAGCCCAACAGTTGGAGCAGTACTTC. This sequence encodes CSARAIAGAQQLEQYF.

This clonotype was recorded at least ten times. The V gene is TRBV5-1, the J gene TRBJ2-7; D is possibly TRBD2 (5 bases). The CDR3 runs to 16 residues. Germline assignment: CDR1 SGHRS and CDR2 YFSETQ. V was cut by 3 bases and J by 0 bases, with 16 bases left in between. CDR3 region: CASSWGEDLSSYEQYF. CDR3 coding DNA: TGCGCCAGCAGCTGGGGAGAAGACCTAAGCTCCTACGAGCAGTACTTC.

This clonotype turned up a few times. This chain links TRBV20-1 with TRBJ2-1; 9 bases fit TRBD1. J was trimmed by 10 bases and V by 5 bases; bases with no gene match: 18. This CDR3 has 16 amino acids. Germline V gene data show CDR1 as DFQATT and CDR2 as SNEGSKA (reference sequence). The DNA of the CDR3 is TGCAGTGCTTCCCCCACATCCGGGACAGGGAGAACGGAGCAGTTCTTC. Translating it yields CSASPTSGTGRTEQFF.

To note about this clonotype: A read error is possible here, since a much larger clone lies one base away. The V and J genes are TRBV12-3 or TRBV12-4 and TRBJ2-2; the match to TRBD2 covers 11 bases. CDR3 length: 15 amino acids. CDR3 sequence: CVSSVAGGITGELFF. CDR3 sequence (DNA): TGTGTCAGCAGCGTAGCGGGAGGGATAACCGGGGAGCTGTTTTTT.

This clonotype was seen at least ten times. The rearrangement uses TRBV14 and TRBJ1-2; 7 nucleotides line up with TRBD1. The germline CDR1 and CDR2 sequences are SGHDN and FVKESK. The CDR3 totals 15 residues. Trimming removed 3 bases from V and 6 bases from J; junction bases left unmatched: 10. CDR3 protein: CASSQTRGTVHGYTF. Written as DNA, the CDR3 is TGTGCCAGCAGCCAGACCCGCGGGACAGTACATGGCTACACCTTC. The entire variable domain, with the rest obtained from reference TRBV14 and TRBJ1-2, is as follows: EAGVTQFPSHSVIEKGQTVTLRCDPISGHDNLYWYRRVMGKEIKFLLHFVKESKQDESGMPNNRFLAERTGGTYSTLKVQPAELEDSGVYFCASSQTRGTVHGYTFGSGTRLTVV.

This chain links TRBV15 with TRBJ2-1, with 10 positions matching TRBD2. The CDR3 extends over 16 amino acids. V was clipped by 5 bases and J by 0 bases; unmatched bases: 4. CDR1 and CDR2 from the germline V gene are LNHNV and YYDKDF (reference sequence). CDR3 sequence: CATSYPSGSSYNEQFF. The CDR3, as DNA: TGTGCCACCAGCTATCCTAGCGGGAGCTCCTACAATGAGCAGTTCTTC.

This clonotype came up a few times. This chain links TRBV2 with TRBJ1-1; perhaps TRBD1 as D (5 bases). The germline V and J ends were trimmed by 7 bases and 0 bases, with 12 bases remaining between them. CDR3 length: 14 residues. Per the germline V gene, CDR1 is SNHLY and CDR2 is FYNNEI. The CDR3 here is CASNHRMVNTEAFF. DNA of the CDR3: TGTGCCAGCAACCACAGGATGGTGAACACTGAAGCTTTCTTT.

This clonotype came up many times. The V and J genes are TRBV10-3 and TRBJ2-1; tentative D call: TRBD2 (6 bases). This CDR3 spans 19 amino acids. Germline V gene data show CDR1 as ENHRY and CDR2 as SYGVKD. V dropped 2 bases and J dropped 0 bases, with 20 bases sitting between them. CDR3 nucleotides: TGTGCCATCAGTGAGCCGGTGGGGGGAAAGCGGAGCTCCTACAATGAGCAGTTCTTC. It is translated as CAISEPVGGKRSSYNEQFF.

This clonotype was observed a few times. The chain uses TRBV15 and TRBJ2-3; 8 nucleotides agree with TRBD1. V lost 5 bases, J lost 6 bases, and 7 bases stayed unmatched. From germline, CDR1 is LNHNV and CDR2 YYDKDF (reference sequence). The CDR3 totals 14 residues. CDR3 nucleotide sequence: TGTGCCACCAGCTCGGGACAGGCAGGGGATACGCAGTATTTT. Amino acids: CATSSGQAGDTQYF.

This clonotype was seen more than once but under ten times. The V gene is TRBV7-9, the J gene TRBJ2-5; D is unresolved. Germline assignment: CDR1 SEHNR and CDR2 FQNEAQ (reference sequence). V was pared by 4 bases and J by 1 base, with 7 bases between. The CDR3 spans 13 residues. Here the CDR3 DNA reads TGTGCCAGCAGCTACGTCACCCAAGAGACCCAGTACTTC. Its protein product is CASSYVTQETQYF. The variable domain in full, completed from reference TRBV7-9 and TRBJ2-5, reads DTGVSQNPRHKITKRGQNVTFRCDPISEHNRLYWYRQTLGQGPEFLTYFQNEAQLEKSRLLSDRFSAERPKGSFSTLEIQRTEQGDSAMYLCASSYVTQETQYFGPGTRLLVL.

CDR3 loop: CASSLVRGDEKLFF. As DNA, the CDR3 is TGCGCCAGCAGCTTGGTCAGGGGGGACGAAAAACTGTTTTTT. V and J are TRBV5-1 and TRBJ1-4; 7 bases line up with TRBD1. Germline V lookup: CDR1 SGHRS, CDR2 YFSETQ. The CDR3 is 14 residues long. The ends lost 0 bases at V and 8 bases at J; junction bases unmatched: 4.

This clonotype came up once. V usage is TRBV15 and J usage is TRBJ2-5; D possibly corresponds to TRBD2 (5 bases). Germline loops: CDR1 LNHNV, CDR2 YYDKDF (reference sequence). With 6 bases removed from V and 1 base from J, the gap between germline ends came to 21 bases. The CDR3 spans 17 residues. CDR3 region: CATRPTGGHPAQETQYF. For the CDR3, the DNA is TGTGCCACCAGACCCACTGGCGGGCATCCCGCCCAAGAGACCCAGTACTTC.

The table lists this clonotype with a few counts. The J gene is TRBJ2-3, the V gene TRBV4-1; the D is unclear. The CDR3 spans 12 residues. Looked up from germline, CDR1 is MGHRA and CDR2 is YSYEKL. V shed 6 bases and J shed 9 bases, with 13 bases lying between them. The CDR3 DNA reads TGCGCCAGCAGTCCTGTAGGTTACACGCAGTATTTT. It yields the protein CASSPVGYTQYF.

The sample holds one count of this clonotype. This chain joins TRBV19 and TRBJ1-1; D not certain. Trimming removed 3 bases at V and 1 base at J, with 6 bases between. Germline lookup yields CDR1 LNHDA and CDR2 SQIVND (reference sequence). The CDR3 totals 13 residues. The CDR3 DNA sequence: TGTGCCAGTAGTATGAGCTCGAACACTGAAGCTTTCTTT. Protein product: CASSMSSNTEAFF.

This clonotype was counted only a few times. V gene TRBV29-1 combines with J gene TRBJ2-5; D is undetermined. The CDR3 length is 11 residues. CDR1 is SQVTM and CDR2 is ANQGSEA in the germline V gene. V lost 0 bases and J lost 5, with 4 bases in between. CDR3 residues: CSVEDMETQYF. CDR3 coding DNA: TGCAGCGTTGAAGATATGGAGACCCAGTACTTC.

The V call is TRBV12-3 or TRBV12-4, the J call TRBJ2-5; 10 bases are a match to TRBD1. The CDR3 sequence is 15 residues long. V dropped 7 bases and J dropped 7; count of bases not matched to a gene: 12. CDR3: CASNHRDRGLGTQYF. The DNA for the CDR3 is TGTGCCAGCAATCATCGGGACAGGGGTCTGGGGACCCAGTACTTC.